This entry lists 10 T cell receptor beta chains sequenced from one sample in a study of cytomegalovirus exposure and HLA in healthy donors. PCR primers comprised 60 Vbeta and 13 Jbeta primers. Profiling relied on immunoSEQ multiplex PCR, and the TCRdb table lists in-frame clones only, not all of them. In the table there are fewer than 150,000 clones, around 75% of which are singletons. What was sequenced was PBMCs. Source of these receptors: a woman in her thirties in good health and CMV-seronegative.

This clone was counted between two and nine times. V is TRBV6-1 and J is TRBJ2-1; perhaps TRBD1 as D (6 bases). Trimming removed 1 base at V and 7 bases at J, with 14 bases between. The CDR3 spans 15 residues. Germline CDR1 and CDR2: MNHNS and SASEGT. The CDR3 spells CASSEGGQPRNEQFF. The CDR3, as DNA: TGTGCCAGCAGTGAAGGTGGACAGCCTCGGAATGAGCAGTTCTTC.

This chain connects TRBV4-2 to TRBJ2-1; 11 bases are a match to TRBD1. CDR3 length: 16 residues. Germline-derived CDR1 and CDR2 are LGHNA and YNFKEQ. V lost 3 bases and J lost 6; bases outside the gene matches: 7. CDR3 protein: CASSQAGQGDSNEQFF. The CDR3 nucleotides read TGTGCCAGCAGCCAGGCGGGACAGGGGGACAGCAATGAGCAGTTCTTC.

The chain couples TRBV7-8 to TRBJ2-7; 13 positions match TRBD2. The CDR3 has 18 amino acids. Germline V lookup: CDR1 SGHVS, CDR2 FQNEAQ. The J segment lost 3 bases and the V segment lost 3 bases, leaving 11 bases of the junction unmatched. The CDR3 spells CASSLGYGGLAGRYEQYV. Here the CDR3 DNA reads TGTGCCAGCAGCTTGGGGTATGGGGGACTAGCGGGGCGCTACGAGCAGTACGTC.

In DNA form, the CDR3 reads TGTGCCAGTAGTAATGCCCTGACTAGCCTCCAAGAGACCCAGTACTTC. The encoded protein is CASSNALTSLQETQYF. V and J are TRBV19 and TRBJ2-5; 7 bases align to TRBD2. V trimming: 4 bases; J trimming: 1 base; junction bases outside the gene matches: 9. Germline V gives CDR1 LNHDA, CDR2 SQIVND (reference sequence). The CDR3 length is 16 residues.

The genes are TRBV18 and TRBJ1-3; 7 nucleotides align to TRBD1. Germline CDR1 reads KGHSH; CDR2 reads LQKENI. This CDR3 region has 16 residues. V gave up 3 bases and J gave up 1 base; unmatched junction bases: 6. The CDR3 DNA is TGTGCCAGCTCACCCGCCCCAGGGGGGTCTGGAAACACCATATATTTT. This codes for CASSPAPGGSGNTIYF.

The CDR3 DNA sequence: TGTGCCAGCAGCCATATGGGGACAGGAGGAAACACCATATATTTT. Encoded protein: CASSHMGTGGNTIYF. V gene TRBV28 combines with J gene TRBJ1-3, with 8 bases identical to TRBD1. This CDR3 contains 15 residues. The trim removed 6 bases at V and 4 bases at J, leaving 8 bases unmatched. Looked up from germline, CDR1 is MDHEN and CDR2 is SYDVKM.

The chain has TRBV18 and TRBJ1-3; TRBD1 might be the D (5 bases). This CDR3 is built from 16 residues. Germline-derived CDR1 and CDR2 are KGHSH and LQKENI. V was clipped by 2 bases and J by 0 bases, with 11 bases between them. The CDR3 loop reads CASSPDRSTSGNTIYF. The CDR3 coding sequence is TGTGCCAGCTCACCAGACAGAAGTACCTCTGGAAACACCATATATTTT.

Written as DNA, the CDR3 is TGTGCCAGCAGTTTTTTGCCCGGTCCATCCTACGAGCAGTACTTC. This gives the protein CASSFLPGPSYEQYF. The chain couples TRBV28 to TRBJ2-7; D is ambiguous. CDR1 is MDHEN, CDR2 SYDVKM, per germline. V lost 3 bases, J lost 1 base, and 13 bases lay in between. The CDR3 extends over 15 amino acids.

Only one count was recorded for this clone. The J gene is TRBJ2-6, the V gene TRBV28; 7 bases map to TRBD1. CDR3 size: 15 residues. Unmatched junction bases numbered 5, after V lost 6 bases and J lost 3 bases. CDR1 and CDR2 (germline): MDHEN, SYDVKM. The CDR3 coding sequence is TGTGCCAGCAGCCAAGACAGGGATGGGGCCAACGTCCTGACTTTC. Its protein is CASSQDRDGANVLTF.

This clone was picked up a small number of times. The J gene is TRBJ1-1, the V gene TRBV19, with a possible D match to TRBD1 (5 bases). V was trimmed by 6 bases and J by 3 bases, leaving 11 bases between them. The CDR3 sequence is 13 residues long. CDR1 is LNHDA and CDR2 is SQIVND in the germline V gene (reference sequence). CDR3 DNA: TGTGCCAGTAGGTTTTGGGGGGACACTGAAGCTTTCTTT. The encoded protein is CASRFWGDTEAFF.